The T cell receptor (beta chain) described here comes from a study of T-cell reconstitution after alpha-beta-depleted transplantation in children. Study-level points and caveats: Reportedly, only several hundred clones from non-depleted graft cells drove alpha-beta T-cell counts at about two months. Once a year had passed after transplant, T-cell counts and diversity came mostly from newly produced T cells.

This clonotype was counted many times. Antigen: not known. Unique molecular identifiers were used in preparing the TCRbeta library. TCRdb called the PCR reads again in MiXCR, with one record for every CDR3 protein. This table holds 30,000 to 40,000 distinct CDR3 sequences, about 7% found once. CDR3 length equals 17 residues. CDR1 is KGHDR and CDR2 is SFDVKD in the germline V gene. The junction had 9 bases not matched to a gene; V was cut back by 5 bases and J by 3 bases. V is TRBV24-1 and J is TRBJ2-2, with 9 bases identical to TRBD1. This TCR derives from a child under three years old who had a stem cell transplant for acute myeloid leukemia, so the T cells may come from the graft donor. The specimen comprised peripheral blood, sampled 60 days after TCRalphabeta/CD19-depleted stem cell transplant. The CDR3: CATSGTNRGRDTGELFF. In DNA, the CDR3 is TGTGCCACCAGTGGAACTAACAGGGGGCGAGACACCGGGGAGCTGTTTTTT.